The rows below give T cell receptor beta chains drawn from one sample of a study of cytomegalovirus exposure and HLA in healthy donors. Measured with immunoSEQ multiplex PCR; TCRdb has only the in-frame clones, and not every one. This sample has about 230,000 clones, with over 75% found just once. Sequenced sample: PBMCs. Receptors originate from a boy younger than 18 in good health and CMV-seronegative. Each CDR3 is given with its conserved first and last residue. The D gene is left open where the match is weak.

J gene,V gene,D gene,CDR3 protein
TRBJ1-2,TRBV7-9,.,CASSLKATGTNYGYTF
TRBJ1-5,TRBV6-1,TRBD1,CASSGDRDSNQPQHF
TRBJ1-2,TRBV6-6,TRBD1,CASSSRGLDGYTF
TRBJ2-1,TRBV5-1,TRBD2,CASRYGGDNEQFF
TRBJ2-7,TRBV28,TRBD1,CASSFSSDRVGLYEQYF
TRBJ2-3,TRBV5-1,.,CASSQSPQGADTQYF
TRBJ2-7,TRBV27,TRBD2,CASSFISGGYPYEQYF
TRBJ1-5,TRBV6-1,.,CASSAGLGQPQHF
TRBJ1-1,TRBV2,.,CASTGEANTEAFF
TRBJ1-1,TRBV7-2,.,CASSLAPGEISEAFF
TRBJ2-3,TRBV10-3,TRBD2,CAISTSGRDTQYF
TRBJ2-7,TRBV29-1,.,CSVAGSSYGQYF